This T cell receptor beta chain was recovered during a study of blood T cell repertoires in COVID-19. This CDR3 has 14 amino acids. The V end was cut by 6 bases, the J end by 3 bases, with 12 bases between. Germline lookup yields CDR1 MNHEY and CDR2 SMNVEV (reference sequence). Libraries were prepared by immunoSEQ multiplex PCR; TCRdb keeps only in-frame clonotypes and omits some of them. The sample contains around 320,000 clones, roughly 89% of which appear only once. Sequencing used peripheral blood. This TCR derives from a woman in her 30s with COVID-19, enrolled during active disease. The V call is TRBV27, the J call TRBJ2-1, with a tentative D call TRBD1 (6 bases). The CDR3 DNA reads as TGTGCCAGCAGCCCCGACAGGAACTACAATGAGCAGTTCTTC. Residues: CASSPDRNYNEQFF.